This T cell receptor beta chain was observed in a study of CD4 T cells in relation to SARS-CoV-2 and coronaviruses. Looking at the study overall: After roughly 11 days of antigen culture, PBMC TCR beta CDR3s were sequenced. No peptide or an HIV-1 Nef peptide pool served as negative control. Whole-study findings and limits: SARS-CoV-2-driven expansion was significantly weaker in crossreactive than monoreactive clones.

This table comes from immunoSEQ multiplex PCR, and its TCRdb copy is limited to in-frame clones, with some not included. In the table there are about 29,000 clones, around 76% of which are singletons. A remark on this clone: The antigen is undetermined.

CD4+ T cells from unexposed donors were obtained before the COVID-19 pandemic (2011-2018). CD4+ T cells were isolated from the cells after around 9 days of culture. As cell numbers allowed, unexposed-donor CD4+ T cells faced SARS-CoV-2 S/N and four cold-coronavirus spikes. The CDR3 contains 17 residues. The germline V gene encodes CDR1 MDHEN and CDR2 SYDVKM. Trimming removed 5 bases from V and 0 bases from J, with 14 bases in between. Sample: CD4+ T cells from PBMCs, cultured in vitro. The genes are TRBV28 and TRBJ2-6, with a tentative D call TRBD1 (6 bases). The receptor comes from a human donor in good health. For the CDR3, the DNA is TGTGCCAGCAGTAACAGGGCATTCATCTCTGGGGCCAACGTCCTGACTTTC. This translates into CASSNRAFISGANVLTF.